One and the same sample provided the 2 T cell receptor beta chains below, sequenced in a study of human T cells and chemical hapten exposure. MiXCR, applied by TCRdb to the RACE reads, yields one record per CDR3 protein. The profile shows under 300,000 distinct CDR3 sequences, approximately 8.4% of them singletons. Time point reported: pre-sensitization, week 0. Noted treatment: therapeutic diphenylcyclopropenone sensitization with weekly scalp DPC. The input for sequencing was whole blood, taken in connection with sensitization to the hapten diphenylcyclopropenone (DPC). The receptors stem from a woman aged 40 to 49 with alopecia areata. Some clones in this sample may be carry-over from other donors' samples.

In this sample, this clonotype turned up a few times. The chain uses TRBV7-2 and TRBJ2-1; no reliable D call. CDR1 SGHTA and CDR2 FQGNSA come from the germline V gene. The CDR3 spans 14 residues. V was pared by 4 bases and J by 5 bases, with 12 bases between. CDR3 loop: CASSSSPRDNEQFF. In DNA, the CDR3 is TGTGCCAGCAGCTCCTCCCCTAGAGACAATGAGCAGTTCTTC.

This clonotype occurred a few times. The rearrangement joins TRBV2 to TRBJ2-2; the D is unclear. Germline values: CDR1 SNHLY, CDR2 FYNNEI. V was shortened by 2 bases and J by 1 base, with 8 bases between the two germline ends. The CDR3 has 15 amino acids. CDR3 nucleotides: TGTGCCAGCAGTGAAAGTCCCGGGAACACCGGGGAGCTGTTTTTT. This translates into CASSESPGNTGELFF.